This T cell receptor beta chain appears in the sequencing data of a study of blood T cell repertoires in COVID-19. Germline lookup yields CDR1 SEHNR and CDR2 FQNEAQ (reference sequence). The V end lost 1 base, the J end lost 3 bases, and 6 bases lay between the germline ends. The CDR3 consists of 13 residues. Some clones are missing from TCRdb's copy, which holds only in-frame ones; the method was immunoSEQ multiplex PCR. Altogether about 120,000 clones are present, around 87% being singletons, with the ten largest covering more than 25%. This chain uses TRBV7-9 with TRBJ2-5, with D possibly matching TRBD1 (5 bases). The origin of this receptor is a woman in her sixties or seventies with acute or convalescent COVID-19. Sequenced: peripheral blood. The CDR3: CASSLGQKETQYF. The CDR3 DNA follows: TGTGCCAGCAGCTTAGGACAGAAAGAGACCCAGTACTTC.